The 29 T cell receptor beta chains in this list originate from one sample, sequenced in a study of OX40 agonist ivuxolimab in advanced cancers. Repertoires were generated with immunoSEQ multiplex PCR, while TCRdb's copy carries only in-frame clones and drops some. This sample carries 45,000 to 65,000 clones, approximately 85% of them seen once, and the ten largest clones take over 8.5%. The input for sequencing was CD4+ or CD8+ T cells sorted from blood, taken in a trial of the OX40 agonist ivuxolimab. All receptors derive from an adult with an advanced solid tumor such as melanoma, head and neck, liver or kidney cancer.

Comment on this clone: Distinct nucleotide sequences in the sample also encode this CDR3. The chain recombines TRBV27 with TRBJ1-2; D may be TRBD1 (5 bases). The V gene's germline CDR1 is MNHEY and CDR2 SMNVEV (reference sequence). V was pared by 2 bases and J by 0 bases, with 7 bases between. CDR3 length: 14 amino acids. In nucleotides, the CDR3 is TGTGCCAGCAGTTTAGACAGAGCTAACTATGGCTACACCTTC. Translation: CASSLDRANYGYTF.

The chain employs TRBV7-9 and TRBJ2-2, with a weak D call TRBD1 (5 bases). Trimming cost V 4 bases and J 0 bases, with 15 bases left between them. The CDR3 is 17 amino acids. From germline, CDR1 is SEHNR and CDR2 FQNEAQ (reference sequence). CDR3 sequence reads: CASSSPIWTTNTGELFF. The CDR3 DNA sequence: TGTGCCAGCAGCTCACCCATTTGGACAACGAACACCGGGGAGCTGTTTTTT.

This rearrangement joins TRBV28 to TRBJ2-2, with no clear D. Germline V gene lookup returns CDR1 MDHEN and CDR2 SYDVKM. The CDR3 totals 15 residues. The V end was cut by 3 bases, the J end by 8 bases, with 16 bases between. The CDR3 loop is CASSFIGGLSGELFF. CDR3 in DNA: TGTGCCAGCAGTTTCATAGGCGGATTATCGGGGGAGCTGTTTTTT.

The rearrangement links TRBV7-3 to TRBJ2-1; 7 bases align to TRBD2. Germline V CDR1 and CDR2: SGHTA, FQGTGA. The ends lost 5 bases at V and 4 bases at J; junction bases unmatched: 8. The CDR3 has 15 amino acids. The CDR3 reads CASSVAAGTYNEQFF. The CDR3 coding sequence is TGTGCCAGCAGCGTAGCAGCGGGGACTTACAATGAGCAGTTCTTC.

This chain connects TRBV23-1 to TRBJ1-2, with no clear D. TRBV23-1 is noted as an ORF with a role that remains uncertain. The CDR3 is 16 amino acids. V lost 1 base to trimming and J lost 8 bases, with 20 bases between them. The CDR3 region has the DNA TGCGCCAGCAGTCAATGTCCCCCTCCGTCGGTGGGAGGCTACACCTTC. Translating gives CASSQCPPPSVGGYTF.

The rearrangement joins TRBV27 to TRBJ2-7, with D unresolved. The CDR3 is made up of 13 amino acids. The germline gives CDR1 MNHEY, CDR2 SMNVEV (reference sequence). Trimming pared 1 base from V and 0 bases from J, leaving 4 bases between. This CDR3 reads CASSLFDSYEQYF. CDR3 nucleotide sequence: TGTGCCAGCAGTTTATTTGACTCCTACGAGCAGTACTTC.

The rearrangement uses TRBV27 and TRBJ1-4, with TRBD1 matching over 7 bases. This CDR3 spans 16 amino acids. J lost 7 bases, V lost 3 bases, and 11 bases had no gene match. Germline lookup yields CDR1 MNHEY and CDR2 SMNVEV (reference sequence). The CDR3 region is CASSFSRGRGLEKLFF. In DNA, the CDR3 is TGTGCCAGCAGTTTTAGCCGGGGAAGGGGGCTTGAAAAACTGTTTTTT.

The chain couples TRBV9 to TRBJ1-1, with D possibly TRBD1 on 5 matching bases. Per the germline V gene, CDR1 is SGDLS and CDR2 is YYNGEE. The V end was cut by 4 bases, the J end by 4 bases, with 17 bases between. CDR3 size: 15 residues. CDR3 amino acids: CASSPDYGTFTEAFF. The CDR3 DNA reads as TGTGCCAGCAGCCCAGACTACGGGACGTTCACTGAAGCTTTCTTT. Based on the CDR3 plus reference TRBV9 and TRBJ1-1, the full variable domain is DSGVTQTPKHLITATGQRVTLRCSPRSGDLSVYWYQQSLDQGLQFLIQYYNGEERAKGNILERFSAQQFPDLHSELNLSSLELGDSALYFCASSPDYGTFTEAFFGQGTRLTVV.

The gene calls are TRBV19 and TRBJ1-2; possible D gene TRBD1, 5 bases. The germline V gene has CDR1 LNHDA and CDR2 SQIVND (reference sequence). The CDR3 contains 13 residues. Trimming shortened V by 7 bases and J by 2 bases, and 11 bases separated the two germline ends. The CDR3: CASTPTVNYGYTF. The DNA of the CDR3 is TGTGCCAGTACCCCGACAGTGAACTATGGCTACACCTTC.

The chain combines TRBV4-1 with TRBJ1-6, with a possible D match to TRBD1 (5 bases). Germline lookup yields CDR1 MGHRA and CDR2 YSYEKL. The CDR3 has 17 residues. V lost 7 bases to trimming and J lost 5 bases, with 21 bases between them. The CDR3 coding sequence is TGCGCCAGCACCCCGGGTCCGGTCCTAGGGGATAATTCACCCCTCCACTTT. It translates to CASTPGPVLGDNSPLHF.

The chain recombines TRBV9 with TRBJ2-1, with D possibly matching TRBD1 (6 bases). Trimming removed 5 bases from V and 0 bases from J, with 9 bases in between. The V gene's germline CDR1 is SGDLS and CDR2 YYNGEE. The CDR3 has 14 residues. The CDR3 loop is CASSPGASYNEQFF. The CDR3, as DNA: TGTGCCAGCAGTCCAGGGGCCTCCTACAATGAGCAGTTCTTC. The entire variable domain, with the rest obtained from reference TRBV9 and TRBJ2-1, is as follows: DSGVTQTPKHLITATGQRVTLRCSPRSGDLSVYWYQQSLDQGLQFLIQYYNGEERAKGNILERFSAQQFPDLHSELNLSSLELGDSALYFCASSPGASYNEQFFGPGTRLTVL.

This CDR3 is CASSLGASDIYEQYF. Here the CDR3 DNA reads TGTGCCAGCAGCTTAGGGGCTAGCGACATATACGAGCAGTACTTC. V is TRBV7-9 and J is TRBJ2-7; a weak D match, TRBD2 (6 bases). V was cut by 1 base and J by 4 bases, with 14 bases left in between. CDR3 size: 15 residues. Germline V gives CDR1 SEHNR, CDR2 FQNEAQ (reference sequence).

V and J are TRBV9 and TRBJ1-2; the D is unclear. With 10 bases removed from V and 3 bases from J, the gap between germline ends came to 13 bases. CDR3 size: 12 residues. The germline V gene has CDR1 SGDLS and CDR2 YYNGEE. The chain's CDR3 is CAWRGKDYGYTF. DNA for the CDR3: TGTGCCTGGCGAGGGAAGGACTATGGCTACACCTTC.

The chain has TRBV5-6 and TRBJ1-2; 8 nucleotides match TRBD1. V shed 4 bases and J 7 bases; nucleotides not matched to a gene: 24. The length of the CDR3 is 19 residues. Germline V gene sequence: CDR1 SGHDT, CDR2 YYEEEE. In DNA form, the CDR3 reads TGTGCCAGCAGCGGGGGGACCATTACCCAGGGGGCTTCCCCTTTTGGCTACACCTTC. It translates to CASSGGTITQGASPFGYTF.

This chain's CDR3 is CASSGGPQGDNTDTQYF. As DNA, the CDR3 is TGTGCCAGCAGCGGTGGGCCTCAGGGCGACAACACAGATACGCAGTATTTT. V usage is TRBV9 and J usage is TRBJ2-3; possibly TRBD1 for D (5 bases). This CDR3 has 17 residues. The V end lost 3 bases, the J end lost 2 bases, and 19 bases lay between the germline ends. The germline CDR1 and CDR2 sequences are SGDLS and YYNGEE.

In this sample, this clone turned up a few times. The genes are TRBV10-2 and TRBJ2-5; D gene unclear. Trimming left V 2 bases short and J 5 bases short, with 9 bases between. The CDR3 is 13 residues long. The V gene's germline CDR1 is WSHSY and CDR2 SAAADI. As DNA, the CDR3 is TGCGCCAGCAGTGAGAATAGCTTCGAGACCCAGTACTTC. The encoded protein is CASSENSFETQYF.

The gene calls are TRBV19 and TRBJ1-5; 8 nucleotides match TRBD1. J lost 0 bases, V lost 7 bases, and 8 bases had no gene match. This CDR3 has 16 amino acids. CDR1 LNHDA and CDR2 SQIVND come from the germline V gene (reference sequence). The CDR3 bases are TGTGCCAGTATCAAGTGGGGACAGGATAGCAATCAGCCCCAGCATTTT. Its translation: CASIKWGQDSNQPQHF. Combining the CDR3 with reference TRBV19 and TRBJ1-5 gives the whole variable domain DGGITQSPKYLFRKEGQNVTLSCEQNLNHDAMYWYRQDPGQGLRLIYYSQIVNDFQKGDIAEGYSVSREKKESFPLTVTSAQKNPTAFYLCASIKWGQDSNQPQHFGDGTRLSIL.

The chain is built from TRBV5-5 and TRBJ1-1, with D hard to call. The CDR3 has 12 residues. Trimming removed 0 bases from V and 11 bases from J, with 11 bases in between. Germline CDR1 SGHKS, CDR2 YYEKEE (reference sequence). CDR3 DNA: TGTGCCAGCAGCTTGGTGGACCTGAAGGCTTTCTTT. Its translation: CASSLVDLKAFF.

The chain uses TRBV11-1 and TRBJ2-2; D gene ambiguous. Trimming pared 1 base from V and 4 bases from J, leaving 7 bases between. The CDR3 consists of 14 residues. Germline CDR1 is SGHAT and CDR2 is FQDESV (reference sequence). The CDR3 nucleotides read TGTGCCAGCAGCTTAGGTTCCCTCACCGGGGAGCTGTTTTTT. Its protein product is CASSLGSLTGELFF.

The chain uses TRBV5-6 and TRBJ2-7; D gene ambiguous. V was shortened by 0 bases and J by 2 bases, with 9 bases between the two germline ends. CDR1 is SGHDT and CDR2 is YYEEEE in the germline V gene. The CDR3 totals 14 residues. The DNA for the CDR3 is TGTGCCAGCAGCTTGGGGCTCCTTCCCTACGAGCAGTACTTC. It encodes CASSLGLLPYEQYF.

The chain uses TRBV27 and TRBJ1-3; D not resolved. The V end was cut by 5 bases, the J end by 0 bases, with 8 bases between. The CDR3 consists of 14 residues. Per the germline V gene, CDR1 is MNHEY and CDR2 is SMNVEV (reference sequence). The CDR3 is CASSIGSSGNTIYF. The CDR3 region has the DNA TGTGCCAGCAGTATCGGGAGCTCTGGAAACACCATATATTTT.

This chain links TRBV19 with TRBJ1-6; tentative D call: TRBD1 (5 bases). Germline values: CDR1 LNHDA, CDR2 SQIVND (reference sequence). The CDR3 loop spans 14 amino acids. Between the trimmed V and J ends, which lost 6 bases and 4 bases, there was a span of 10 bases. CDR3 amino acids: CASRGTFYNSPLHF. The CDR3 DNA follows: TGTGCCAGTAGGGGGACCTTTTATAATTCACCCCTCCACTTT.

The chain combines TRBV4-1 with TRBJ1-1; a weak D match, TRBD1 (5 bases). CDR1 and CDR2 (germline): MGHRA, YSYEKL. There are 16 residues in the CDR3. Trimming removed 0 bases at V and 0 bases at J, with 11 bases between. The CDR3 sequence is CASSQDREGMNTEAFF. The CDR3, as DNA: TGCGCCAGCAGCCAAGATCGAGAGGGGATGAACACTGAAGCTTTCTTT.

The rearrangement links TRBV28 to TRBJ1-5; D possibly corresponds to TRBD1 (5 bases). V shed 3 bases and J shed 2 bases, with 11 bases lying between them. The CDR3 sequence is 15 residues long. CDR1 MDHEN and CDR2 SYDVKM come from the germline V gene. The CDR3 DNA is TGTGCCAGCAGTTTTCGGGGCTCGGGCAATCAGCCCCAGCATTTT. This sequence encodes CASSFRGSGNQPQHF.

The V and J genes are TRBV5-4 and TRBJ1-2, with D unresolved. The germline V gene encodes CDR1 SGHNT and CDR2 YYREEE (reference sequence). Trimming cost V 2 bases and J 3 bases, with 14 bases left between them. This CDR3 has 15 amino acids. Written as DNA, the CDR3 is TGTGCCAGCAGCTTCCCTGGGTCATTGGACTATGGCTACACCTTC. This sequence encodes CASSFPGSLDYGYTF.

This clone showed up just once. The CDR3 reads CASSEWQTYGYTF. CDR3 coding DNA: TGTGCCAGCAGTGAATGGCAGACCTATGGCTACACCTTC. The rearrangement links TRBV6-1 to TRBJ1-2; D remains ambiguous. V was cut by 2 bases and J by 4 bases, with 8 bases left in between. CDR1 and CDR2 (germline): MNHNS, SASEGT. The length of the CDR3 is 13 residues.

V and J are TRBV19 and TRBJ1-4, with 10 bases lining up with TRBD1. The CDR3 has 15 amino acids. V dropped 5 bases and J dropped 7; count of bases not matched to a gene: 7. The germline V gene has CDR1 LNHDA and CDR2 SQIVND (reference sequence). The CDR3: CASSAPGQGFEKLFF. The CDR3 coding sequence is TGTGCCAGTAGTGCACCGGGACAGGGGTTTGAAAAACTGTTTTTT.

V gene TRBV13 combines with J gene TRBJ1-1; D ambiguous. V gave up 3 bases and J gave up 0 bases, with 8 bases separating them. Germline V gene sequence: CDR1 PRHDT, CDR2 FYEKMQ (reference sequence). The CDR3 consists of 14 residues. CDR3 sequence: CASSFVRMNTEAFF. The CDR3 DNA reads as TGTGCCAGCAGCTTTGTCCGCATGAACACTGAAGCTTTCTTT.

A few counts support this clone. This rearrangement joins TRBV28 to TRBJ1-6; no clear D gene. CDR3 size: 15 residues. The germline V gene encodes CDR1 MDHEN and CDR2 SYDVKM. Between the trimmed V and J ends, which lost 9 bases and 6 bases, there was a span of 18 bases. CDR3 in DNA: TGTGCCAGTGACGGTGTAGGGTCGAGTAATTCACCCCTCCACTTT. As protein: CASDGVGSSNSPLHF.